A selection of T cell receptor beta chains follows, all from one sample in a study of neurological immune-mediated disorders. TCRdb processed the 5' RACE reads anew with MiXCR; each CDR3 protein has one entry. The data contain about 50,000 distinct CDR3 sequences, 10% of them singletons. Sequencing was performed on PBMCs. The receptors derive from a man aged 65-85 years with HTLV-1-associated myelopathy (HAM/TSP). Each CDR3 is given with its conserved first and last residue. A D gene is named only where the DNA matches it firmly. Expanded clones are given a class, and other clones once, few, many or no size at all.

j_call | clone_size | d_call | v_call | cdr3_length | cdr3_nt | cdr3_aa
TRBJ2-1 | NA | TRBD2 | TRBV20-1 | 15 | TGCAGTGCTAGAGATTTCGGGAGGCTCAACAATGAGCAGTTCTTC | CSARDFGRLNNEQFF
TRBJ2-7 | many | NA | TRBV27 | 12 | TGTGCCAGAGGCCCAGGGACGGGGGAGCAGTACTTC | CARGPGTGEQYF
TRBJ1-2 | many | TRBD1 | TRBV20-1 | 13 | TGCAGTGCCACGGACAGGGTTGGATATGGCTACACCTTC | CSATDRVGYGYTF
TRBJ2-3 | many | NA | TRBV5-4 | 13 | TGTGCCAGCAGCCCAGGGGCGTCAGATACGCAGTATTTT | CASSPGASDTQYF
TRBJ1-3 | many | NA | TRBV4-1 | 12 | TGCGCCAGCAGCCACTTAGGGGCCACCATATATTTT | CASSHLGATIYF
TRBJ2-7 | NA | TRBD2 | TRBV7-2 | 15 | TGTGCCAGCAGCTTTCAACCCGGGGGGGTCTACGAGCAGTACTTC | CASSFQPGGVYEQYF
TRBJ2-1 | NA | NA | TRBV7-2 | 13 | TGTGCCAGCAGCTTAGCGTTCCAATATGGGCAGTTCTTC | CASSLAFQYGQFF
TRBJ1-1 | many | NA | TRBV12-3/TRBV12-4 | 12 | TGTGCCAGCACCTTACAAGGCACTGAAGCTTTCTTT | CASTLQGTEAFF
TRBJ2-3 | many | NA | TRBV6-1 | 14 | TGTGCCAGCAGGGCTCTGTTCTCCACAGATACGCAGTATTTT | CASRALFSTDTQYF
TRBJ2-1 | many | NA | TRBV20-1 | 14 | TGCAGCACACCGGCGGGTTATTCCTACAATGAGCAGTTCTTC | CSTPAGYSYNEQFF
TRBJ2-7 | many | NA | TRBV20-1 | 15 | TGCAGTGCTACATCGGGTGAACACTACGATGGGGAGCAGTACTTC | CSATSGEHYDGEQYF
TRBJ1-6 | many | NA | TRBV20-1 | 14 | TGCAGTGCTTACGAACAGGGTCCGGGGACACCCCTCCACTTT | CSAYEQGPGTPLHF
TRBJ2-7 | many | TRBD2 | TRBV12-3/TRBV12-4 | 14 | TGTGCCAGCAGCCTGGCGGGGGGTCGAGACGAGCAGTACTTC | CASSLAGGRDEQYF
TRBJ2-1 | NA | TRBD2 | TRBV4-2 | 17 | TGTGCCAGCAGCCAGCTTTCTAGCGGGAGTTTAATATATGAGCAGTTCTTC | CASSQLSSGSLIYEQFF
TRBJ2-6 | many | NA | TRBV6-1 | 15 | TGTGCCAGCAGTGAAGGGGCGTCTGGGGCCAACGTCCTGACTTTC | CASSEGASGANVLTF
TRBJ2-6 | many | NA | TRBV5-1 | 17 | TGCGCCAGCAGCTTGGACGGGGGACCTAGGGGGGCCAACGTCCTGACTTTC | CASSLDGGPRGANVLTF
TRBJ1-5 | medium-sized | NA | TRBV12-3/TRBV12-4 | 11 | TGTGCCAGCAGTTTGGGGGGGCCCCAGCATTTT | CASSLGGPQHF
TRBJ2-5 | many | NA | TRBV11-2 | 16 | TGTGCCAGCGGACCAGGAAGGGGGTTGGGCCAAGAGACCCAGTACTTC | CASGPGRGLGQETQYF
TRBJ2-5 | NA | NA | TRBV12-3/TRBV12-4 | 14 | TGTGTCAGCAGAAGTTCAGGGAGGGGGGAGACCCAGTACTTC | CVSRSSGRGETQYF
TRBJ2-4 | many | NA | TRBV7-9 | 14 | TGTGCCAGCAGCTTAGCAGGCGACGGACATCCCGTGTACTTC | CASSLAGDGHPVYF
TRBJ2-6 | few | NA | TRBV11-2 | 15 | TGTGCCAGCAGGAACTATATAGCTGGGGCCAACGTCCTGACTTTC | CASRNYIAGANVLTF
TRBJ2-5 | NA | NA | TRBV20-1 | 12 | TGCAGTGCTAGGGGGTTCCAAGAGACCCAGTACTTC | CSARGFQETQYF
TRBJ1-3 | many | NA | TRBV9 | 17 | TGTGCCAGCAGCGTAGGACTAGGTACGGATTCTGGAAACACCATATATTTT | CASSVGLGTDSGNTIYF
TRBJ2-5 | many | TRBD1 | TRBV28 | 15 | TGTGCCAGCAGTTTCCCCACAGGGGGCGCGGAGACCCAGTACTTC | CASSFPTGGAETQYF
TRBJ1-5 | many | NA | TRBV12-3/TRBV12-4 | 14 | TGTGCCAGCAGTGCCAACAGCGTCGATCAGCCCCAGCATTTT | CASSANSVDQPQHF
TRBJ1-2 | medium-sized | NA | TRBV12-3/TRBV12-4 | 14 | TGTGCCAGCAGTTTAGTAGGGGGTGTTCTGGGCTACACCTTC | CASSLVGGVLGYTF
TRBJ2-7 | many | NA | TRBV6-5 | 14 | TGTGCCAGCAGTTACAACACGGGGACCTACGAGCAGTACTTC | CASSYNTGTYEQYF
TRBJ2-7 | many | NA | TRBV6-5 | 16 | TGTGCCAGCAGTCCCACCGGGACACTAAGAAACTACGAGCAGTACTTC | CASSPTGTLRNYEQYF
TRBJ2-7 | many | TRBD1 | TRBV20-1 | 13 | TGCAGTGCTAATGGGGACAGGGGTTCCGAGCAGTACTTC | CSANGDRGSEQYF
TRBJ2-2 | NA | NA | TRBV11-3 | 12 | TGTGCCAGCAGGGACGGACTTGGGGAGCTGTTTTTT | CASRDGLGELFF
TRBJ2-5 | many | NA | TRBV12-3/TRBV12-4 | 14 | TGTGCCAGCAGGGGGGTGGGGCCCGCGGAGACCCAGTACTTC | CASRGVGPAETQYF
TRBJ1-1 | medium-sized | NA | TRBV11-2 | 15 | TGTGCCAGCAGCTTATCCATGAGAGGGGACACTGAAGCTTTCTTT | CASSLSMRGDTEAFF
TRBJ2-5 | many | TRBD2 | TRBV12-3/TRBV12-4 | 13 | TGTGCCAGCAGGGGGACTAGCGGAAGGACTCAGTACTTC | CASRGTSGRTQYF
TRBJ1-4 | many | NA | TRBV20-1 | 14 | TGCAGTGCTAGTAGATCCGGGGGCAATGAAAAACTGTTTTTT | CSASRSGGNEKLFF
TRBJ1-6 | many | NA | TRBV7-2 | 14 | TGTGCCAGCAGCTTAGACACCAAAAATTCACCCCTCCACTTT | CASSLDTKNSPLHF
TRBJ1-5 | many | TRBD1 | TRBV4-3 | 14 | TGCGCCAGCAGCGACGGACAGGGCAATCAGCCCCAGCATTTT | CASSDGQGNQPQHF
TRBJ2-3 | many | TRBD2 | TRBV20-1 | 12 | TGCAGTGCCGGGACTAGCGGGAGGGCGCAGTATTTT | CSAGTSGRAQYF
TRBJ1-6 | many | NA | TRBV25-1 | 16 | TGTGCCAGCAGTGAGGTCTCCGGGCAGCCAAATTCACCCCTCCACTTT | CASSEVSGQPNSPLHF
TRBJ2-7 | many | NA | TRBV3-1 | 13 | TGTGCCAGCAGTCGGCGGAGCTCCTACGAGCAGTACTTC | CASSRRSSYEQYF
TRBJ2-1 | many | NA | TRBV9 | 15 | TGTGCCAGCAGCGGCGGACTGACTTCCTACAATGAGCAGTTCTTC | CASSGGLTSYNEQFF
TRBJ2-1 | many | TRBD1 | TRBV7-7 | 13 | TGTGCCAGCAGCTTTGTCCGGGACAGTGAGCAGTTCTTC | CASSFVRDSEQFF
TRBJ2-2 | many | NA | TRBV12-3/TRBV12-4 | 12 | TGTGCCAGCGCTTCCCCCGCCGGGGAGCTGTTTTTT | CASASPAGELFF
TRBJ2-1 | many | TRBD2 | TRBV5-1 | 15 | TGCGCCAGCAGCTTGGATAGCGGGACCTACAATGAGCAGTTCTTC | CASSLDSGTYNEQFF
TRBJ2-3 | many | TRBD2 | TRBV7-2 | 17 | TGTGCCAGCAGCTCTGACTACGGGACTAGAGAATCAGATACGCAGTATTTT | CASSSDYGTRESDTQYF
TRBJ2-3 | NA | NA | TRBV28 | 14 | TGTGCCAGCAGTTTCGTGGCGGGCACAGATACGCAGTCTTTT | CASSFVAGTDTQSF
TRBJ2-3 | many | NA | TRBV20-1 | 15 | TGCAGTGCTAGAGATTGGGGGGTACGCACAGATACGCAGTATTTT | CSARDWGVRTDTQYF
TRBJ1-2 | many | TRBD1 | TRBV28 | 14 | TGTGCCAGCAGTGGGGGGGGACAGTTCTATGGCTACACCTTC | CASSGGGQFYGYTF
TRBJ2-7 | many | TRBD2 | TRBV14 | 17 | TGTGCCAGCAGCCATCGAAGACTAGCGGGAGGACTGGCGGAGCAGTACTTC | CASSHRRLAGGLAEQYF
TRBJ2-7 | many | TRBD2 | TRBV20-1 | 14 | TGCAGTGCGTCAGACGGGACTAGCGGTCTGGAGCAGTACTTC | CSASDGTSGLEQYF
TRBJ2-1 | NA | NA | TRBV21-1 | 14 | TGTGCCAGCAGCAAACCGTATCAAATCCGTGAGCAGTTCTTC | CASSKPYQIREQFF
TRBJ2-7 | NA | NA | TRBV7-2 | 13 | TGTGCCAGCAGCCCACCGTACCACAACGAGCAGTACTTC | CASSPPYHNEQYF
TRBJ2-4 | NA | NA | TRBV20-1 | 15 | TGCAGTGCTAGAGCTCCAGTGGCAGGGCTCAACATTCAGTACTTC | CSARAPVAGLNIQYF